This entry is about one T cell receptor (beta chain). There are 13 residues in the CDR3. In germline, CDR1 is SGHVS, CDR2 FNYEAQ. V was pared by 5 bases and J by 4 bases, with 4 bases of the junction left unmatched. The source of the sample is a study of blood T cell repertoires in COVID-19. Study at large: The United States, Italy and Spain supplied acute and convalescent COVID-19 samples. T cells, B-cell-depleted T cells, or PBMCs provided the cDNA or gDNA that served as material.

Per the study methods: Researchers report that nucleated cell counts were estimated from reference gene primer amplification. Clones were read by immunoSEQ multiplex PCR, and TCRdb kept only the in-frame ones, dropping some. V, J and clone size were drawn from that table, and D and trimming were deduced from the DNA. The sample yields 150,000 or so clones, over 75% seen once. The sequence was obtained from a man aged 55 to 70 who had recovered from COVID-19. Input material: peripheral blood. This chain joins TRBV7-6 and TRBJ2-7, with TRBD1 matching over 8 bases. CDR3 nucleotide sequence: TGTGCCAGCAGCCCTCGACAGGGGTACGAGCAGTACTTC. Amino acids: CASSPRQGYEQYF.